Shown below are 27 T cell receptor beta chains from a single sample sequenced in a study of cytomegalovirus exposure and HLA in healthy donors. Use of 60 Vbeta and 13 Jbeta primers characterized the PCR. Generated by immunoSEQ multiplex PCR, the TCRdb table keeps only in-frame clones and is missing some. The sample consists of just under 250,000 clones, 82% of them appearing once. Sequenced: PBMCs. The receptors were gathered from a woman aged 40-49 years in good health and CMV-seropositive.

The chain uses TRBV28 and TRBJ1-3; no definite D call. V gave up 8 bases and J gave up 6 bases, with 14 bases separating them. The CDR3 covers 13 residues. CDR1 and CDR2 (germline): MDHEN, SYDVKM. The CDR3 coding sequence is TGTGCCAGCGCCTTAGGGAGGGAAAACACCATATATTTT. As protein: CASALGRENTIYF.

The chain uses TRBV30 and TRBJ1-1, with D possibly matching TRBD1 (5 bases). With 7 bases removed from V and 1 base from J, the gap between germline ends came to 22 bases. Germline V gene lookup returns CDR1 GTSNPN and CDR2 SVGIG (reference sequence). The CDR3 is 16 residues long. CDR3 DNA: TGTGCCTTTATCCTGCGGGGGGTTCGGGGGAACACTGAAGCTTTCTTT. Its translation is CAFILRGVRGNTEAFF.

This clone was recorded once. The chain carries TRBV7-6 and TRBJ1-6; D possibly corresponds to TRBD1 (6 bases). The germline gives CDR1 SGHVS, CDR2 FNYEAQ. This CDR3 has 14 residues. Trimming took 4 bases from V and 5 from J, leaving 9 bases between them. The CDR3 loop reads CASSSWTDNSPLHF. In DNA, the CDR3 is TGTGCCAGCAGCTCTTGGACAGATAATTCACCCCTCCACTTT.

The V gene is TRBV7-9, the J gene TRBJ2-6; perhaps TRBD1 as D (6 bases). The CDR3 covers 15 residues. V lost 6 bases and J 0 bases, leaving 9 bases between the germline ends. CDR1 and CDR2 from the germline V gene are SEHNR and FQNEAQ (reference sequence). CDR3 region: CASSYRVSGANVLTF. CDR3 nucleotide sequence: TGTGCCAGCAGTTACAGGGTCTCTGGGGCCAACGTCCTGACTTTC. The whole variable domain, filled in from reference TRBV7-9 and TRBJ2-6, reads DTGVSQNPRHKITKRGQNVTFRCDPISEHNRLYWYRQTLGQGPEFLTYFQNEAQLEKSRLLSDRFSAERPKGSFSTLEIQRTEQGDSAMYLCASSYRVSGANVLTFGAGSRLTVL.

This chain links TRBV21-1 with TRBJ2-7; no DNA check was done on the table's D call, TRBD2. TRBV21-1 is termed a pseudogene. The CDR3 is made up of 15 amino acids. CDR3 in amino acids: CASSISGVHSYEQYF. The CDR3 coding sequence is TGTGCCAGCAGCATCTCGGGGGTTCACTCCTACGAGCAGTACTTC.

As concerns this clone: Other DNA sequences in the sample encode the same CDR3. This sequence joins TRBV6-1 and TRBJ1-6; D might be TRBD1 (6 bases). V shed 1 base and J shed 7 bases, with 14 bases lying between them. CDR3 length equals 16 residues. Looked up from germline, CDR1 is MNHNS and CDR2 is SASEGT. Here the CDR3 reads CASSEVAGGVNSPLHF. The DNA of the CDR3 is TGTGCCAGCAGTGAAGTGGCGGGGGGCGTGAATTCACCCCTCCACTTT.

V usage is TRBV27 and J usage is TRBJ2-1; tentative D call: TRBD2 (5 bases). V lost 6 bases to trimming and J lost 0 bases, with 12 bases between them. Germline CDR1 is MNHEY and CDR2 is SMNVEV (reference sequence). The CDR3 loop spans 15 amino acids. CDR3 sequence: CASSSEGSSYNEQFF. The CDR3 coding sequence is TGTGCCAGCAGCTCTGAAGGGAGCTCCTACAATGAGCAGTTCTTC.

This clone was counted only a few times. The chain uses TRBV6-1 and TRBJ1-2, with D tentatively TRBD1 (5 bases). Per germline, CDR1 MNHNS and CDR2 SASEGT. This CDR3 has 14 residues. Between the trimmed V and J ends, which lost 8 bases and 1 base, there was a span of 14 bases. For the CDR3, the DNA is TGTGCCAGCTGGGGCCAGACTCATAACTATGGCTACACCTTC. As protein: CASWGQTHNYGYTF.

The chain recombines TRBV5-1 with TRBJ1-1; possible D gene TRBD1, 5 bases. This CDR3 region has 13 residues. Trimming took 2 bases from V and 1 from J, leaving 6 bases between them. Germline V gene data show CDR1 as SGHRS and CDR2 as YFSETQ. The CDR3 protein is CASSFDRNTEAFF. For the CDR3, the DNA is TGCGCCAGCAGCTTCGACAGGAACACTGAAGCTTTCTTT.

The chain links TRBV9 to TRBJ2-3, with TRBD2 matching over 9 bases. After removal of 0 bases from V and 4 bases from J, the junction contained 3 bases not matched to a gene. Germline CDR1 is SGDLS and CDR2 is YYNGEE. This CDR3 is built from 15 residues. DNA for the CDR3: TGTGCCAGCAGCGTAGTCGCGGGGGGGGCAGATACGCAGTATTTT. Residues: CASSVVAGGADTQYF.

In this sample, this clone turned up once. This chain connects TRBV5-1 to TRBJ1-1; 12 nucleotides match TRBD1. Germline trimming cut 4 bases from V and 4 bases from J; bases unmatched to any gene: 5. The CDR3 is 15 amino acids. In germline, CDR1 is SGHRS, CDR2 YFSETQ. CDR3 bases: TGCGCCAGCAGCCGGGACAGGGGGCCCGGCACTGAAGCTTTCTTT. Translated, it gives CASSRDRGPGTEAFF. The full variable domain, rest sourced from reference TRBV5-1 and TRBJ1-1, is KAGVTQTPRYLIKTRGQQVTLSCSPISGHRSVSWYQQTPGQGLQFLFEYFSETQRNKGNFPGRFSGRQFSNSRSEMNVSTLELGDSALYLCASSRDRGPGTEAFFGQGTRLTVV.

The rearrangement links TRBV30 to TRBJ2-7, with 9 bases identical to TRBD2. Germline CDR1 reads GTSNPN; CDR2 reads SVGIG (reference sequence). V shed 1 base, J shed 2 bases, and the junction held 6 bases outside the gene matches. This CDR3 comprises 15 residues. CDR3 sequence: CAWSEASGVPYEQYF. The DNA for the CDR3 is TGTGCCTGGAGTGAGGCTAGCGGGGTGCCCTACGAGCAGTACTTC. The full variable domain, with the rest looked up from reference TRBV30 and TRBJ2-7, is SQTIHQWPATLVQPVGSPLSLECTVEGTSNPNLYWYRQAAGRGLQLLFYSVGIGQISSEVPQNLSASRPQDRQFILSSKKLLLSDSGFYLCAWSEASGVPYEQYFGPGTRLTVT.

This rearrangement joins TRBV7-2 to TRBJ2-5, with D maybe TRBD1 (5 bases). The ends were cut back, 5 bases at V and 11 bases at J, with 27 bases in the middle. The CDR3 covers 16 residues. Germline loops: CDR1 SGHTA, CDR2 FQGNSA. The CDR3 DNA is TGTGCCAGCAGCCCAGGTCAGGCAGGGCTTTTGGGTGAGCAGTACTTC. Amino acids: CASSPGQAGLLGEQYF.

The chain has TRBV4-2 and TRBJ2-7, with TRBD1 matching over 9 bases. CDR1 is LGHNA, CDR2 YNFKEQ, per germline. V gave up 0 bases and J gave up 1 base; unmatched junction bases: 7. The CDR3 sequence is 17 residues long. CDR3: CASSQDRQGEVSYEQYF. In nucleotides, the CDR3 is TGTGCCAGCAGCCAAGATAGACAGGGGGAAGTATCCTACGAGCAGTACTTC.

The J gene is TRBJ1-3, the V gene TRBV10-2, with a tentative D call TRBD1 (5 bases). The CDR3 runs to 15 residues. Germline CDR1 and CDR2: WSHSY and SAAADI. With 1 base removed from V and 3 bases from J, the gap between germline ends came to 10 bases. As DNA, the CDR3 is TGCGCCAGCAGTGAGTTCCGGGGGAATGGAAACACCATATATTTT. Protein product: CASSEFRGNGNTIYF.

The chain couples TRBV5-1 to TRBJ1-4, with 7 nucleotides matching TRBD1. Per the germline V gene, CDR1 is SGHRS and CDR2 is YFSETQ. The V gene end was trimmed by 2 bases and the J gene end by 4 bases; junction bases not matched to a gene: 5. This CDR3 is 15 amino acids long. The CDR3 nucleotides read TGCGCCAGCAGCTTTCAGGGGGACAATAATGAAAAACTGTTTTTT. Encoded protein: CASSFQGDNNEKLFF.

The chain employs TRBV4-3 and TRBJ2-5; D is ambiguous. The DNA end is a closer match to TRBJ2-7, so the J assignment may be wrong. CDR1 is LGHNA, CDR2 YSLEER, per germline. CDR3 size: 15 residues. The CDR3 loop is CASSQGHPTSYEQYF. In DNA form, the CDR3 reads TGCGCCAGCAGCCAAGGACACCCTACCTCCTACGAGCAGTACTTC.

V usage is TRBV7-9 and J usage is TRBJ2-3; TRBD2 aligns across 9 bases. The CDR3 is 19 residues long. Germline V CDR1 and CDR2: SEHNR, FQNEAQ (reference sequence). Germline trimming cut 2 bases from V and 2 bases from J; bases unmatched to any gene: 14. CDR3 amino acids: CASSLKGGLGLAYTDTQYF. The CDR3 coding sequence is TGTGCCAGCAGCTTAAAAGGCGGGTTGGGACTAGCCTACACAGATACGCAGTATTTT.

The chain has TRBV6-5 and TRBJ2-1; the match to TRBD2 covers 7 bases. The CDR3 runs 15 residues. Germline CDR1 is MNHEY and CDR2 is SVGAGI. Trimming at V came to 4 bases and at J to 5 bases, leaving 8 bases not matched to a gene. The CDR3, as DNA: TGTGCCAGCAGTTCAACTAGCGCGAACAACAATGAGCAGTTCTTC. This codes for CASSSTSANNNEQFF.

The chain carries TRBV10-3 and TRBJ2-1, with TRBD2 matching over 11 bases. In germline, CDR1 is ENHRY, CDR2 SYGVKD. CDR3 length equals 17 residues. V shed 8 bases and J 5 bases; nucleotides not matched to a gene: 14. In DNA, the CDR3 is TGTGCCATCCGGGGGGCTAGCGGGGGGATAATCAACAATGAGCAGTTCTTC. Translating it yields CAIRGASGGIINNEQFF.

This clone has a single count. The rearrangement uses TRBV6-6 and TRBJ2-1; TRBD2 might be the D (6 bases). Trimming left V 0 bases short and J 4 bases short, with 13 bases between. CDR1 is MNHNY and CDR2 is SVGAGI in the germline V gene (reference sequence). This CDR3 spans 16 amino acids. CDR3 region: CASSYSKAGIYNEQFF. The CDR3 DNA reads TGTGCCAGCAGTTACTCGAAAGCGGGCATTTACAATGAGCAGTTCTTC.

This CDR3 is CASSHRTSGRGEQFF. Written as DNA, the CDR3 is TGTGCCAGCAGCCATCGGACTAGCGGGAGGGGTGAGCAGTTCTTC. V and J are TRBV5-8 and TRBJ2-1; 15 bases agree with TRBD2. The CDR3 spans 15 residues. V lost 4 bases to trimming and J lost 9 bases; unmatched junction nucleotides: 5. Per germline, CDR1 SGHTS and CDR2 YDEGEE.

This clone was found a few times. The J gene is TRBJ2-2, the V gene TRBV4-2, with D hard to call. Germline V lookup: CDR1 LGHNA, CDR2 YNFKEQ. Trimming removed 1 base at V and 7 bases at J, with 4 bases between. This CDR3 comprises 12 residues. The CDR3 spells CASSQVSGELFF. The CDR3 DNA reads as TGTGCCAGCAGCCAAGTCAGCGGGGAGCTGTTTTTT.

This chain uses TRBV6-5 with TRBJ1-3; 7 positions match TRBD1. Germline V CDR1 and CDR2: MNHEY, SVGAGI. CDR3 size: 15 residues. Germline trimming cut 5 bases from V and 0 bases from J; bases unmatched to any gene: 4. CDR3 in DNA: TGTGCCAGCAGTCATTGGGACAGCTCTGGAAACACCATATATTTT. Translating gives CASSHWDSSGNTIYF.

The chain recombines TRBV6-4 with TRBJ1-2; TRBD1 might be the D (6 bases). V lost 4 bases, J lost 4 bases, and 10 bases lay in between. The CDR3 loop spans 13 amino acids. Germline CDR1 reads MRHNA; CDR2 reads SNTAGT. This CDR3 is CASSAGGGYGYTF. CDR3 bases: TGTGCCAGCAGTGCGGGAGGGGGCTATGGCTACACCTTC.

This rearrangement joins TRBV13 to TRBJ2-7; 9 bases agree with TRBD1. The CDR3 runs to 14 residues. The V and J ends lost 3 bases and 4 bases, in that order; junction bases with no gene match: 4. Germline assignment: CDR1 PRHDT and CDR2 FYEKMQ (reference sequence). CDR3 amino acids: CASSLTGGGYEQYF. The CDR3 region has the DNA TGTGCCAGCAGCTTGACAGGGGGTGGATACGAGCAGTACTTC.

The rearrangement links TRBV30 to TRBJ2-7; tentatively, D is TRBD1 (5 bases). Trimming left V 1 base short and J 9 bases short, with 10 bases between. CDR1 is GTSNPN and CDR2 is SVGIG in the germline V gene (reference sequence). The CDR3 consists of 11 residues. This chain's CDR3 is CAWSAGSGQYF. In nucleotides, the CDR3 is TGTGCCTGGAGTGCAGGGTCAGGGCAGTACTTC. Complete variable domain (other parts from reference TRBV30 and TRBJ2-7): SQTIHQWPATLVQPVGSPLSLECTVEGTSNPNLYWYRQAAGRGLQLLFYSVGIGQISSEVPQNLSASRPQDRQFILSSKKLLLSDSGFYLCAWSAGSGQYFGPGTRLTVT.